This T cell receptor (beta chain) is from a study of CD8 T cells in ankylosing spondylitis. This clonotype has a count of ten or more. Its antigen is unknown. Overall study findings and caveats: Disease-linked clones bore a CD8+ phenotype and were relatively rare in peripheral blood.

CDR3 length: 13 amino acids. V dropped 5 bases and J dropped 7 bases, with 12 bases sitting between them. The germline V gene has CDR1 LNHDA and CDR2 SQIVND (reference sequence). MiXCR was run by TCRdb on the 5' RACE reads, yielding one entry per CDR3 protein. The sample contains 200,000 to 300,000 distinct CDR3 sequences, over 9.5% of which appear only once. The sample consisted of blood, either unsorted or a sorted T cell fraction (not recorded which). The source is a male donor with ankylosing spondylitis or in good health (not recorded which). The rearrangement links TRBV19 to TRBJ2-1; weak D call: TRBD1 (7 bases). The DNA for the CDR3 is TGTGCCAGTAGTTTACAGGGGAGGAATGAGCAGTTCTTC. It translates to CASSLQGRNEQFF. Based on the CDR3 plus reference TRBV19 and TRBJ2-1, the full variable domain is DGGITQSPKYLFRKEGQNVTLSCEQNLNHDAMYWYRQDPGQGLRLIYYSQIVNDFQKGDIAEGYSVSREKKESFPLTVTSAQKNPTAFYLCASSLQGRNEQFFGPGTRLTVL.